These T cell receptor beta chains were read from a single sample in a study of OX40 agonist ivuxolimab in advanced cancers. Clones were read by immunoSEQ multiplex PCR, and TCRdb kept only the in-frame ones, dropping some. This table has approximately 19,000 clones, approximately 80% appearing once. The sequences come from CD4+ or CD8+ T cells sorted from blood, collected in a trial of the OX40 agonist ivuxolimab. The receptors were sampled from an adult with an advanced solid tumor such as melanoma, head and neck, liver or kidney cancer. The CDR3 runs from the conserved cysteine through the conserved F or W. The D gene is left open where the match is weak. Not every row has a clone size; where given, it reads once, few, many or a size class.

D	V	J	size	CDR3	DNA
NA	TRBV7-2	TRBJ1-2	few	CASSLDKAGTNYGYTF	TGTGCCAGCAGCTTAGATAAGGCAGGAACTAACTATGGCTACACCTTC
TRBD2	TRBV18	TRBJ2-7	few	CASSPQARDSGTSGRYEQYF	TGTGCCAGCTCGCCGCAGGCCAGGGACAGCGGGACTAGCGGGAGATACGAGCAGTACTTC
NA	TRBV7-9	TRBJ2-7	NA	CASSPREGQRYYEQYF	TGTGCCAGCAGCCCCCGAGAGGGCCAGCGGTACTACGAGCAGTACTTC
NA	TRBV4-2	TRBJ2-2	NA	CASSPEFTGELFF	TGTGCCAGCAGCCCGGAATTCACCGGGGAGCTGTTTTTT
NA	TRBV27	TRBJ2-2	NA	CASSSAGGRTGELFF	TGTGCCAGCAGCTCCGCCGGGGGGCGCACCGGGGAGCTGTTTTTT
NA	TRBV7-9	TRBJ2-2	NA	CASNGNGTGELFF	TGTGCCAGCAACGGGAACGGCACCGGGGAGCTGTTTTTT
NA	TRBV4-1	TRBJ2-6	NA	CASSQVEGSGANVLTF	TGCGCCAGCAGCCAAGTTGAAGGCTCTGGGGCCAACGTCCTGACTTTC
TRBD2	TRBV9	TRBJ2-1	NA	CASSPRLAGSSYNEQFF	TGTGCCAGCAGCCCCCGGCTAGCGGGAAGCTCCTACAATGAGCAGTTCTTC
NA	TRBV5-6	TRBJ2-5	few	CASSEKRRNKETQYF	TGTGCCAGCAGCGAAAAACGACGGAATAAAGAGACCCAGTACTTC
NA	TRBV5-1	TRBJ2-1	once	CASSLGLGGDEQFF	TGCGCCAGCAGCTTGGGACTAGGCGGAGATGAGCAGTTCTTC
TRBD1	TRBV7-6	TRBJ2-3	few	CASSRGQGAIDTQYF	TGTGCCAGCAGCCGCGGACAGGGGGCGATAGATACGCAGTATTTT
NA	TRBV27	TRBJ2-6	NA	CASSSSGNGANVLTF	TGTGCCAGCAGTTCATCAGGGAATGGGGCCAACGTCCTGACTTTC
NA	TRBV18	TRBJ2-7	NA	CASSDRDSYEQYF	TGTGCCAGCTCAGACCGGGACTCCTACGAGCAGTACTTC
TRBD2	TRBV5-4	TRBJ2-3	NA	CASRASGGAQYF	TGTGCCAGCAGGGCTAGCGGGGGAGCGCAGTATTTT
NA	TRBV7-3	TRBJ2-3	NA	CASSLGTTSTDTQYF	TGTGCCAGCAGCTTAGGGACAACAAGCACAGATACGCAGTATTTT
TRBD2	TRBV27	TRBJ2-3	NA	CASSSSGTSGRTDTQYF	TGTGCCAGCAGTTCCTCCGGGACTAGCGGGAGGACAGATACGCAGTATTTT
TRBD1	TRBV28	TRBJ2-7	NA	CASSPDGTQGTNYEQYF	TGTGCCAGCAGCCCGGACGGGACACAGGGGACAAATTACGAGCAGTACTTC
NA	TRBV5-5	TRBJ2-7	NA	CASSLDVTYEQYF	TGTGCCAGCAGCTTGGATGTAACCTACGAGCAGTACTTC
TRBD2	TRBV10-3	TRBJ2-1	few	CAISEAPGAGANNEQFF	TGTGCCATCAGTGAGGCCCCCGGGGCGGGAGCAAACAATGAGCAGTTCTTC
NA	TRBV5-4	TRBJ2-7	NA	CASSLIGTSPFVEQYF	TGTGCCAGCAGCTTGATTGGGACTTCCCCTTTTGTCGAGCAGTACTTC
NA	TRBV7-9	TRBJ2-7	once	CASSLPSAGHKVPYEQYF	TGTGCCAGCAGCTTACCCTCTGCGGGACATAAAGTCCCCTACGAGCAGTACTTC
NA	TRBV29-1	TRBJ2-7	NA	CSVGDVLWEQYF	TGCAGCGTGGGGGACGTTCTTTGGGAGCAGTACTTC
NA	TRBV27	TRBJ2-7	NA	CASSPLRVEIFREQYF	TGTGCCAGCAGTCCGCTAAGGGTGGAGATCTTCAGGGAGCAGTACTTC
NA	TRBV7-2	TRBJ2-1	NA	CASRTMSSYNEQFF	TGTGCCAGCAGGACCATGAGCTCCTACAATGAGCAGTTCTTC
NA	TRBV4-3	TRBJ2-5	NA	CASSQGVGGVSKETQYF	TGCGCCAGCAGCCAAGGAGTAGGAGGGGTCTCAAAAGAGACCCAGTACTTC
NA	TRBV4-1	TRBJ2-7	once	CASSQDTAVSYEQYF	TGCGCCAGCAGCCAAGATACAGCTGTCTCCTACGAGCAGTACTTC
NA	TRBV29-1	TRBJ1-1	NA	CSVVVADKIGTEAFF	TGCAGCGTTGTAGTGGCAGACAAGATCGGCACTGAAGCTTTCTTT
TRBD2	TRBV27	TRBJ2-7	few	CASSFEPSGTYEQYF	TGTGCCAGCAGTTTTGAGCCTAGCGGGACATACGAGCAGTACTTC
NA	TRBV7-9	TRBJ1-1	NA	CASSLVLRGGKDTEAFF	TGTGCCAGCAGCTTAGTGTTGCGGGGTGGGAAGGACACTGAAGCTTTCTTT
NA	TRBV6-5	TRBJ1-2	medium-sized	CASSYSQTDEYGYTF	TGTGCCAGCAGTTACTCCCAGACGGACGAGTATGGCTACACCTTC
TRBD1	TRBV15	TRBJ2-1	NA	CATSPTTGTGGNEQFF	TGTGCCACCAGCCCCACGACCGGGACAGGGGGTAATGAGCAGTTCTTC
NA	TRBV9	TRBJ2-1	NA	CASSAGTWTLNEQFF	TGTGCCAGCAGCGCGGGGACCTGGACCCTCAATGAGCAGTTCTTC
NA	TRBV4-2	TRBJ2-3	once	CASSQLGGTDTQYF	TGTGCCAGCAGCCAACTAGGAGGCACAGATACGCAGTATTTT
NA	TRBV5-1	TRBJ1-2	NA	CASSLQAGMAYGYTF	TGCGCCAGCAGCTTGCAGGCCGGGATGGCCTATGGCTACACCTTC
TRBD2	TRBV11-2	TRBJ2-5	NA	CASSLGSGGKETQYF	TGTGCCAGCAGCTTAGGATCGGGGGGAAAAGAGACCCAGTACTTC
TRBD1	TRBV9	TRBJ1-5	once	CASSGNPLTGGQSQPQHF	TGTGCCAGCAGCGGAAACCCCCTGACAGGGGGGCAGAGTCAGCCCCAGCATTTT
NA	TRBV28	TRBJ2-1	NA	CASSERGYNEQFF	TGTGCCAGCAGCGAAAGGGGGTACAATGAGCAGTTCTTC
TRBD2	TRBV27	TRBJ2-7	NA	CASSPAGGPSYEQYF	TGTGCCAGCAGTCCGGCGGGAGGGCCCTCCTACGAGCAGTACTTC
TRBD1	TRBV2	TRBJ2-5	medium-sized	CASSGQGRRETQYF	TGTGCCAGCTCCGGACAGGGTCGTCGAGAGACCCAGTACTTC
NA	TRBV27	TRBJ1-6	few	CASSLWGGKPLHF	TGTGCCAGCAGTTTATGGGGGGGGAAACCCCTCCACTTT
NA	TRBV4-2	TRBJ2-3	NA	CASSQRTDTDTQYF	TGTGCCAGCAGCCAGAGGACAGACACAGATACGCAGTATTTT
TRBD1	TRBV5-6	TRBJ2-2	NA	CASSLLQGQHTGELFF	TGTGCCAGCAGCTTACTACAGGGGCAGCACACCGGGGAGCTGTTTTTT
TRBD2	TRBV5-1	TRBJ2-3	NA	CASSASTSGGGTDTQYF	TGCGCCAGCAGCGCCTCGACTAGCGGGGGGGGCACAGATACGCAGTATTTT
NA	TRBV6-5	TRBJ1-2	NA	CASSYGRGYTF	TGTGCCAGCAGTTACGGGCGTGGCTACACCTTC
TRBD1	TRBV5-4	TRBJ2-7	NA	CASSFGTGVYEQYF	TGTGCCAGCAGCTTCGGGACAGGGGTCTACGAGCAGTACTTC
TRBD2	TRBV4-2	TRBJ2-3	NA	CASSQDLLAGGQPDTQYF	TGTGCCAGCAGCCAAGATTTACTAGCGGGGGGCCAACCAGATACGCAGTATTTT